Sequencing of this T cell receptor (beta chain) was carried out in a study of beta chain features in type 1 diabetes. Study results and caveats: When Type 1 diabetes patients were examined, their TCRB CDR3s proved moderately but significantly shorter in all four CD4+ subsets.

V lost 4 bases and J lost 7, with 13 bases in between. CDR3 length equals 12 residues. Germline CDR1 reads SQVTM; CDR2 reads ANQGSEA. Reverse transcribing all isolated RNA meant expressed TCRB transcripts were sequenced. Repertoires were generated with immunoSEQ multiplex PCR, while TCRdb's copy carries only in-frame clones and drops some. The sample includes hundreds of thousands of clones, 10% to 15% of them seen just once. This clone was counted a few times. Its antigen is still unknown. V is TRBV29-1 and J is TRBJ1-1, with D perhaps matching TRBD1 (6 bases). Material: naive CD4+ T cells from blood. The sequence derives from a man between 18 and 29 years old with type 1 diabetes. This chain's CDR3 is CSVATGWDEAFF. In DNA form, the CDR3 reads TGCAGCGTTGCAACAGGGTGGGATGAAGCTTTCTTT.